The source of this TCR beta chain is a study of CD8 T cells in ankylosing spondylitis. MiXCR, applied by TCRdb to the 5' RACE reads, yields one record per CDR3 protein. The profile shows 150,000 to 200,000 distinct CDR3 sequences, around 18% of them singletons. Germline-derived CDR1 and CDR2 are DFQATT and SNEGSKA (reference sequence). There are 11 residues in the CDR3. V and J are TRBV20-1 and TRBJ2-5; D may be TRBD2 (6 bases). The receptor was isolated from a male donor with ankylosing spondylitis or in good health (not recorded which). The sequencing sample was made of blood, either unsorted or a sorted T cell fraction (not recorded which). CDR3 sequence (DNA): TGCTCAGAAGGAGGGACAGAGACCCAGTACTTC. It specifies CSEGGTETQYF.